The rows below give T cell receptor beta chains drawn from one sample of a study of T cells in Graves' hyperthyroidism and ophthalmopathy. One entry per CDR3 protein, called by TCRdb with MiXCR from the multiplex PCR reads. The sample consists of about 620,000 distinct CDR3 sequences, roughly 17% of them appearing once. Sequenced input: blood. The source is a woman younger than 45 with Graves' hyperthyroidism. CDR3s include the opening cysteine and the closing phenylalanine or tryptophan. The D gene is left open where the match is weak. Clone size, where shown, is once, few, many, or a class for clones that have expanded.

NA	TRBJ1-2	few	TRBV19	TGTGCCAGTCTTTCGGCGGTCCGGGGCTACACCTTC	CASLSAVRGYTF
NA	TRBJ1-1	NA	TRBV30	TGTGCCTGGAACAGTTTTCAGGGTACAGCTTTCTTT	CAWNSFQGTAFF
TRBD2	TRBJ2-1	many	TRBV5-1	TGCGCCAGCAGCTTGGGGACTAGCGGGAGAGGGTCCTACAATGAGCAGTTCTTC	CASSLGTSGRGSYNEQFF
TRBD1	TRBJ2-1	few	TRBV5-1	TGCGCCAGCAGCTATACAGGGGGCGCTGAGCAGTTCTTC	CASSYTGGAEQFF
TRBD1	TRBJ1-1	few	TRBV2	TGTGCCAGCAGTGAAGGAACGGCAGGGGGGGAAGCTTTCTTT	CASSEGTAGGEAFF
NA	TRBJ1-5	NA	TRBV5-6	TGTGCCAGCAGCTTGGGAGGGGCGCCGGTCCAGCCCCAGCATTTT	CASSLGGAPVQPQHF
NA	TRBJ2-3	many	TRBV7-2	TGTGCCAGCAGCCCAGGGAGCACAGATACGCAGTATTTT	CASSPGSTDTQYF
TRBD2	TRBJ2-3	many	TRBV7-9	TGTGCCAGCAGCTTCGGGACTAGCGGGGCCAAGGATACGCAGTATTTT	CASSFGTSGAKDTQYF
NA	TRBJ1-2	NA	TRBV29-1	TGCAGCGTTGAAAACCAACCTAACTATGGCTACACCTTC	CSVENQPNYGYTF
NA	TRBJ1-6	NA	TRBV6-1	TGTGCCAGCAGTTTCCTGGGGGGGCTAGGCTCACCCCTCCACTTT	CASSFLGGLGSPLHF
TRBD2	TRBJ2-7	many	TRBV7-2	TGTGCCAGCAGTTCTAAGACTAGCGGCACCTACGAGCAGTACTTC	CASSSKTSGTYEQYF
NA	TRBJ2-7	NA	TRBV10-3	TGTGCCATCAGCCCCGGGCTCTGGGGGGAGCAGTACTTC	CAISPGLWGEQYF
TRBD1	TRBJ2-7	few	TRBV2	TGTGCCAGCACCCAATTGGGACAGGGTTCGTACGAGCAGTACTTC	CASTQLGQGSYEQYF
NA	TRBJ2-1	many	TRBV7-2	TGTGCCAGCAGCTTAGTTAGGAACAATGAGCAGTTCTTC	CASSLVRNNEQFF
TRBD2	TRBJ2-7	NA	TRBV11-3	TGTGCCAGCAGCTTAGTTGGGACTAGCGGAGTCTACGAGCAGTACTTC	CASSLVGTSGVYEQYF
TRBD2	TRBJ2-5	NA	TRBV9	TGTGCCAGCAGCGTAGGGACTAGTCCGACCCCCCAAGAGACCCAGTACTTC	CASSVGTSPTPQETQYF
NA	TRBJ2-1	many	TRBV28	TGTGCCAGCAGTGGGGGCCGAGCGGTCACGGGGTATATGCAGTTCTTC	CASSGGRAVTGYMQFF
NA	TRBJ2-4	many	TRBV4-3	TGCGCCAGCAGCTTGGACTCAACTCTAGCCAAAAACATTCAGTACTTC	CASSLDSTLAKNIQYF
NA	TRBJ2-7	many	TRBV13	TGTGCCAGCGGAACTGGGCAGGGGACCTACGAGCAGTACTTC	CASGTGQGTYEQYF
NA	TRBJ1-1	NA	TRBV7-9	TGTGCCAGCAGCTTAGGCTCTACAGGTACTGAAGCTTTCTTT	CASSLGSTGTEAFF
NA	TRBJ2-1	many	TRBV30	TGTGCACTGACTAGGGGCTGGGTCAATGAGCAGTTCTTC	CALTRGWVNEQFF
NA	TRBJ1-2	NA	TRBV19	TGTGCCAGTCACAGCTTCCCGTCACCGGTGGATGGCTACACCTTC	CASHSFPSPVDGYTF
NA	TRBJ2-2	few	TRBV7-8	TGTGCCAGCAGCTTAGGAGGGCTTGAATATACCGGGGAGCTGTTTTTT	CASSLGGLEYTGELFF
NA	TRBJ2-2	NA	TRBV5-4	TGTGCCAGCAGCTTGGAGGGGTTGGACACCGGGGAGCTGTTTTTT	CASSLEGLDTGELFF
TRBD2	TRBJ2-1	many	TRBV12-3/TRBV12-4	TGTGCCAGCAGTTTATCTCGAAGCGGGAAAAGCTCCTACAATGAGCAGTTCTTC	CASSLSRSGKSSYNEQFF
TRBD2	TRBJ2-5	many	TRBV2	TGTGCCAGCAGTGAATTGCGCTTAGCGGGAGGGCAAGAGACCCAGTACTTC	CASSELRLAGGQETQYF
TRBD1	TRBJ2-7	many	TRBV5-8	TGTGCCAGCAGCATGACAGGGCCCTACGAGCAGTACTTC	CASSMTGPYEQYF
NA	TRBJ2-7	NA	TRBV15	TGTGCCACCAGCAGAGAAGGGCCGACAGGAAACCCCTACGAGCAGTACTTC	CATSREGPTGNPYEQYF
NA	TRBJ2-1	many	TRBV28	TGTGCCAGCAGTGGATTTAAAGACGAAGTAAAGCAGTTCTTC	CASSGFKDEVKQFF
NA	TRBJ2-4	many	TRBV28	TGTGCCAGCAGTCCCTTGACGGCCTATAGACTCGGGAACATTCAGTACTTC	CASSPLTAYRLGNIQYF
NA	TRBJ1-2	NA	TRBV7-2	TGTGCCAGCTTACAGGGTGACTATGGTTACACCTTC	CASLQGDYGYTF
NA	TRBJ2-7	many	TRBV24-1	TGTGCCACCAGTGATAGAGCGGACTCCTACGAGCAGTACTTC	CATSDRADSYEQYF
TRBD2	TRBJ2-1	few	TRBV5-1	TGCGCCAGCAGATCCAGCGGGAGCGCCAATGAGCAGTTCTTC	CASRSSGSANEQFF
TRBD2	TRBJ2-5	NA	TRBV28	TGTGCCAGCAGTTCCCCTAGCGGGAGGGAGACCCAGTACTTC	CASSSPSGRETQYF
TRBD2	TRBJ2-2	NA	TRBV9	TGTACCAGCAGCCGTAGAGGGGCGGCTAGCGGGAGGTTCGCGAACACCGGGGAGCTGTTTTTT	CTSSRRGAASGRFANTGELFF
TRBD2	TRBJ2-2	NA	TRBV5-6	TGTGCCAGCAGCTTGCTTTTTGCTAGCGGGAGAACCGGGGAGCTGTTTTTT	CASSLLFASGRTGELFF
NA	TRBJ2-5	many	TRBV7-2	TGTGCCACCCTGCGGTCGGGAGCAGGAGAGACCCAGTACTTC	CATLRSGAGETQYF
NA	TRBJ2-5	NA	TRBV20-1	TGCAGTGCCCGATCACTAGGACGGTTCCAAGAGACCCAGTACTTC	CSARSLGRFQETQYF
NA	TRBJ2-2	few	TRBV7-3	TGTGCCAGCAGCTTCCCGGAGTCCGGGGAGCTGTTTTTT	CASSFPESGELFF
NA	TRBJ1-6	many	TRBV2	TGTGCCAGCAGTTCGGAGATTCGACGGCGGTCACCCCTCCACTTT	CASSSEIRRRSPLHF
NA	TRBJ2-7	few	TRBV5-1	TGCGCCAGCAGCCTCCCGGGACGGCACTACGAGCAGTACTTC	CASSLPGRHYEQYF
NA	TRBJ2-1	few	TRBV6-2/TRBV6-3	TGTGCCAGCAGTACGGTAGCAGGCCGCTCCTACAATGAGCAGTTCTTC	CASSTVAGRSYNEQFF
TRBD1	TRBJ2-1	many	TRBV28	TGTGCCAGCAGCCGTCCCGGGACAGGGAACGAGCAGTTCTTC	CASSRPGTGNEQFF
NA	TRBJ2-3	few	TRBV29-1	TGCAGCGTGAAAGGGGATGTCGGGACAGATACGCAGTATTTT	CSVKGDVGTDTQYF
TRBD1	TRBJ1-1	few	TRBV7-9	TGTGCCAGCAGCTTTCACAGGGGTTGGGGCACTGAAGCTTTCTTT	CASSFHRGWGTEAFF
TRBD2	TRBJ2-1	many	TRBV28	TGTGCCAGCGAATCCCGGGACTACCGTTACAATGAGCAGTTCTTC	CASESRDYRYNEQFF
NA	TRBJ2-3	few	TRBV2	TGTGCCAGCAGCCGGGAGCTAGATACGCAGTATTTT	CASSRELDTQYF
TRBD1	TRBJ1-2	many	TRBV2	TGTGCCAGCAGTGATGGACAGGCTGTGAGCTACACCTTC	CASSDGQAVSYTF
TRBD1	TRBJ2-4	NA	TRBV30	TGTGCCTGGAGAGGTGCCGGGACAGGGGGCCGGGATAACATTCAGTACTTC	CAWRGAGTGGRDNIQYF
TRBD1	TRBJ1-5	NA	TRBV5-1	TGCGCCAGCAGCCCCGGGACAGGGGTATTTCAGCCCCAGCATTTT	CASSPGTGVFQPQHF
TRBD2	TRBJ2-3	NA	TRBV5-4	TGTGCCAGCAGCCCCTGGACTAGCGAAACGCAGTATTTT	CASSPWTSETQYF
TRBD2	TRBJ2-7	NA	TRBV6-2/TRBV6-3	TGTGCCAGCAGACTTAGCGGGAGGGGGTTGAACGAGCAGTACTTC	CASRLSGRGLNEQYF
NA	TRBJ2-3	few	TRBV20-1	TGCAGTGCTAGTTGGGGGGCGACACCGACAGATACGCAGTATTTT	CSASWGATPTDTQYF
TRBD1	TRBJ2-7	few	TRBV19	TGTGCCAGTAGTAGATCGGTACAGGGGTACTACGAGCAGTACTTC	CASSRSVQGYYEQYF
NA	TRBJ2-2	many	TRBV6-5	TGTGCCAGCAGCCCTCGGTCTCCTGCGGCCGGGGAGCTGTTTTTT	CASSPRSPAAGELFF